A single sample gave rise to the 13 T cell receptor beta chains below, sequenced in a study of blood T cell repertoires in COVID-19. Measured with immunoSEQ multiplex PCR; TCRdb has only the in-frame clones, and not every one. The sample lists about 200,000 clones, roughly 82% occurring once. Sequencing was performed on PBMCs or T cells enriched from blood (not recorded which). The receptors stem from a man aged 35 to 55 with acute COVID-19.

This sequence joins TRBV4-2 and TRBJ2-7; no clear D gene. Looked up from germline, CDR1 is LGHNA and CDR2 is YNFKEQ. This CDR3 is 15 amino acids long. V lost 0 bases to trimming and J lost 7 bases, with 16 bases between them. As DNA, the CDR3 is TGTGCCAGCAGCCAAGAATTATCCCGGGTTGAAGAGCAGTACTTC. Its protein is CASSQELSRVEEQYF.

The V gene is TRBV9, the J gene TRBJ2-5, with TRBD2 matching 14 bases. Unmatched junction bases numbered 13, after V lost 4 bases and J lost 5 bases. This CDR3 is 18 amino acids long. Germline V gene sequence: CDR1 SGDLS, CDR2 YYNGEE. DNA of the CDR3: TGTGCCAGCAGCCCACTAGGACTAGCGGGAGGTCGAGGGGAGACCCAGTACTTC. Translation: CASSPLGLAGGRGETQYF.

The V call is TRBV6-6, the J call TRBJ1-5; 9 bases are a match to TRBD1. Germline V lookup: CDR1 MNHNY, CDR2 SVGAGI (reference sequence). V lost 2 bases and J lost 6; bases outside the gene matches: 5. The CDR3 consists of 15 residues. CDR3 region: CASSYRTGDVQPQHF. CDR3 coding DNA: TGTGCCAGCAGTTACCGGACAGGGGACGTTCAGCCCCAGCATTTT.

The chain employs TRBV19 and TRBJ2-1, with 12 bases that match TRBD2. Germline CDR1 reads LNHDA; CDR2 reads SQIVND (reference sequence). J lost 6 bases, V lost 6 bases, and 3 bases had no gene match. The CDR3 totals 14 residues. The CDR3: CASRTSGRGNEQFF. CDR3 coding DNA: TGTGCCAGTAGGACTAGCGGGAGAGGCAATGAGCAGTTCTTC. The complete variable domain, with remaining parts taken from reference TRBV19 and TRBJ2-1, reads DGGITQSPKYLFRKEGQNVTLSCEQNLNHDAMYWYRQDPGQGLRLIYYSQIVNDFQKGDIAEGYSVSREKKESFPLTVTSAQKNPTAFYLCASRTSGRGNEQFFGPGTRLTVL.

This chain links TRBV28 with TRBJ1-4; D is ambiguous. Trimming left V 2 bases short and J 10 bases short, with 14 bases between. CDR3 length: 14 amino acids. From germline, CDR1 is MDHEN and CDR2 SYDVKM. The CDR3 protein is CASSLGGGEVKLFF. CDR3 DNA: TGTGCCAGCAGTTTAGGTGGAGGTGAAGTAAAACTGTTTTTT. Filled out from reference TRBV28 and TRBJ1-4, the complete variable domain reads DVKVTQSSRYLVKRTGEKVFLECVQDMDHENMFWYRQDPGLGLRLIYFSYDVKMKEKGDIPEGYSVSREKKERFSLILESASTNQTSMYLCASSLGGGEVKLFFGSGTQLSVL.

This chain links TRBV7-9 with TRBJ2-7, with D maybe TRBD1 (5 bases). CDR1 SEHNR and CDR2 FQNEAQ come from the germline V gene (reference sequence). This CDR3 contains 15 residues. V gave up 0 bases and J gave up 2 bases, with 11 bases separating them. CDR3 sequence: CASSLAPQGPYEQYF. The CDR3 DNA reads as TGTGCCAGCAGCTTAGCCCCTCAGGGCCCCTACGAGCAGTACTTC.

The chain links TRBV7-2 to TRBJ1-1; D not certain. V dropped 0 bases and J dropped 7 bases, with 3 bases sitting between them. Germline V gene sequence: CDR1 SGHTA, CDR2 FQGNSA. The CDR3 has 11 amino acids. The CDR3 protein is CASSLAREAFF. Here the CDR3 DNA reads TGTGCCAGCAGCTTAGCCCGTGAAGCTTTCTTT. The full variable domain, completed using reference TRBV7-2 and TRBJ1-1, is GAGVSQSPSNKVTEKGKDVELRCDPISGHTALYWYRQSLGQGLEFLIYFQGNSAPDKSGLPSDRFSAERTGGSVSTLTIQRTQQEDSAVYLCASSLAREAFFGQGTRLTVV.

The CDR3 nucleotides read TGTGCCAGCAGTTACTTTGCAGGGGTGGGAGAAAAACTGTTTTTT. It translates to CASSYFAGVGEKLFF. The chain has TRBV6-5 and TRBJ1-4; perhaps TRBD1 as D (6 bases). Trimming took off 1 base at V and 8 bases at J, with 14 bases between the two ends. CDR3 length: 15 residues. The V gene's germline CDR1 is MNHEY and CDR2 SVGAGI.

The chain combines TRBV10-3 with TRBJ2-7, with 7 bases lining up with TRBD1. This CDR3 has 15 amino acids. V dropped 4 bases and J dropped 1; count of bases not matched to a gene: 7. Germline lookup yields CDR1 ENHRY and CDR2 SYGVKD. The CDR3 reads CAISAGQVLSYEQYF. In nucleotides, the CDR3 is TGTGCCATCAGTGCCGGACAGGTTCTTTCCTACGAGCAGTACTTC.

This chain uses TRBV24-1 with TRBJ2-1, with a weak D call TRBD1 (6 bases). Germline CDR1 reads KGHDR; CDR2 reads SFDVKD. Trimming removed 9 bases at V and 4 bases at J, with 15 bases between. The CDR3 is made up of 14 amino acids. The CDR3 spells CATRPPGQYNEQFF. CDR3 nucleotides: TGTGCCACCCGACCCCCAGGACAGTACAATGAGCAGTTCTTC.

The J gene is TRBJ2-1, the V gene TRBV9; TRBD2 agrees at 12 bases. In germline, CDR1 is SGDLS, CDR2 YYNGEE. The CDR3 is 14 residues long. Germline trimming cut 4 bases from V and 8 bases from J; bases unmatched to any gene: 4. The CDR3 DNA reads TGTGCCAGCAGCCCTCTAGCGGGAGGGTATGAGCAGTTCTTC. Translating gives CASSPLAGGYEQFF.

The rearrangement links TRBV4-2 to TRBJ1-5, with TRBD1 matching 7 bases. The germline CDR1 and CDR2 sequences are LGHNA and YNFKEQ. The V segment lost 0 bases and the J segment 6 bases; nucleotides outside the gene matches: 2. This CDR3 comprises 14 residues. CDR3 in amino acids: CASSQETGIQPQHF. Written as DNA, the CDR3 is TGTGCCAGCAGCCAAGAGACAGGGATTCAGCCCCAGCATTTT.

The chain recombines TRBV11-2 with TRBJ1-2; TRBD1 matches 7 bases. There are 14 residues in the CDR3. V trimming: 1 base; J trimming: 5 bases; junction bases outside the gene matches: 4. The germline V gene has CDR1 SGHAT and CDR2 FQNNGV. The CDR3 DNA reads as TGTGCCAGCAGCTTAGGGACAGGACCATATGGCTACACCTTC. Translation gives CASSLGTGPYGYTF.